This T cell receptor (beta chain) was obtained from a study of blood T cell repertoires in COVID-19. The repertoire was sequenced with immunoSEQ multiplex PCR; TCRdb's copy has only in-frame clones and lacks some. Found here are more than 250,000 clones, 70% to 90% of them singletons; the top ten hold under 6.5%. This CDR3 comprises 15 residues. Trimming took 3 bases from V and 3 from J, leaving 15 bases between them. Germline CDR1 and CDR2: SGDLS and YYNGEE. The TCR originated in a man between 18 and 29 years old who had recovered from COVID-19. This chain links TRBV9 with TRBJ1-1; no reliable D call. The sequencing sample was made of peripheral blood. The CDR3 here is CASSAGSLGDTEAFF. The CDR3 DNA is TGTGCCAGCAGCGCCGGGAGTTTAGGAGACACTGAAGCTTTCTTT.